This T cell receptor (beta chain) appears in the sequencing data of a study of blood T cells in healthy people across ages. The V gene end was trimmed by 4 bases and the J gene end by 7 bases; junction bases not matched to a gene: 8. Germline CDR1 reads SGDLS; CDR2 reads YYNGEE. This CDR3 is 15 amino acids long. Each donor supplied approximately 10 milliliters of peripheral blood. Per sample, a minimum of 6 million PBMCs were isolated. This clonotype was observed many times. No antigen is known for it. Study-wide results and caveats: A strong correlation was seen between TCR beta diversity and naive T cell percentage.

A J-beta primer mix and a sample-barcoded 5' primer were used in a second PCR of roughly 6 to 12 cycles. TCRdb reanalysed the 5' RACE reads using MiXCR and keeps one entry per CDR3 protein. The profile covers more than 900,000 distinct CDR3 sequences, with approximately 32% appearing a single time and 10% to 13% taken by the ten largest. The same data also contributed to another study, on T cells of mothers and their children.

This sequence originates from a woman aged 40 to 50 in good health. The rearrangement joins TRBV9 to TRBJ1-6, with TRBD1 matching 7 bases. The sequencing input was blood. The CDR3 DNA sequence: TGTGCCAGCAGCCCCGGGAGACAGGGAAATTCACCCCTCCACTTT. It yields the protein CASSPGRQGNSPLHF.